These T cell receptor beta chains were read from a single sample in a study of graft-versus-host responses after intestinal transplantation. Only in-frame clones appear in the TCRdb table, and some are missing; sequencing was by immunoSEQ multiplex PCR. The table lists 96,000 or so clones, roughly 90% of them singletons. These receptors have no identified antigens. Sequenced here: unstimulated CD4+ T cells sorted from spleen or lymph node cells, sampled before intestinal transplant. These receptors originate from a human donor who received an intestinal transplant. Both conserved end residues are part of each CDR3. The order of the fields is CDR3 DNA, CDR3 protein, V gene, J gene, D gene, clone size. The D gene is left open where the match is weak. A clone size is listed for some rows: how often the clone was seen (once, few, many), or a class if it is expanded.

TGTGCCAGCAGTGGCCCAGGTAGGGCGGGAGGCACAGATACGCAGTATTTT,CASSGPGRAGGTDTQYF,TRBV6-1,TRBJ2-3,TRBD2,-
TGTGCCAGCAGCCGGGGACAGGGGGTATTACCCTCCTATGGCTACACCTTC,CASSRGQGVLPSYGYTF,TRBV7-9,TRBJ1-2,TRBD1,-
TGTGCCAGCAGTCCTGACAGTGCAACCTACAATGAGCAGTTCTTC,CASSPDSATYNEQFF,TRBV28,TRBJ2-1,-,-
TGTGCCAGCTCACCCCCTGCAGGGCGAAACACCATATATTTT,CASSPPAGRNTIYF,TRBV18,TRBJ1-3,-,few
TGTGCCAGCAGTGAAGCTTCGGGTTCGCACAGGGCGGATCAGCCCCAGCATTTT,CASSEASGSHRADQPQHF,TRBV6-1,TRBJ1-5,-,-
TGTGCCAGCAGCTGGCAGGGGCCTGGCTACACCTTC,CASSWQGPGYTF,TRBV5-6,TRBJ1-2,-,-
TGTGCCAGCAGTGGCGGGACAGCGTACAATGAGCAGTTCTTC,CASSGGTAYNEQFF,TRBV7-3,TRBJ2-1,-,-
TGTGCCAGCAGCTCTTCGACTAGTCACACAGATACGCAGTATTTT,CASSSSTSHTDTQYF,TRBV5-4,TRBJ2-3,-,-
TGCGCCAGCAGTGTGACTAGCGGAGCCTACGAGCAGTACTTC,CASSVTSGAYEQYF,TRBV10-2,TRBJ2-7,TRBD2,-
TGTGCCAGCAGCGTAGGACAGGGTCAGGCTTTGGGCATATGGGAGACCCAGTACTTC,CASSVGQGQALGIWETQYF,TRBV9,TRBJ2-5,TRBD1,-
TGTGCCTGGAGTGTTGGAGGTAGCACAGATACGCAGTATTTT,CAWSVGGSTDTQYF,TRBV30,TRBJ2-3,-,-
TGTGCCAGCAGTTTCTATCAACAGGGGACCCAGGGTTTCTTT,CASSFYQQGTQGFF,TRBV28,TRBJ1-1,TRBD1,-
TGTGCTAGTGGTTTGGTACTAAGCGGGGGGGTAAACTCTGGGGCCAACGTCCTGACTTTC,CASGLVLSGGVNSGANVLTF,TRBV12-5,TRBJ2-6,TRBD2,-
TGCGCCAGCAGCGTGGATGCTGAGGCCGGGGAGCTGTTTTTT,CASSVDAEAGELFF,TRBV5-1,TRBJ2-2,-,-
TGCGCCAGCAGTATAGCGGGAACCTCCTACGAGCAGTACTTC,CASSIAGTSYEQYF,TRBV10-2,TRBJ2-7,TRBD2,-
TGTGCCAGCAGCCGGATCCCGGGACAACTGAACACTGAAGCTTTCTTT,CASSRIPGQLNTEAFF,TRBV27,TRBJ1-1,-,once
TGTGCCAGCAGTACTAGCGTGTACGAGCAGTACTTC,CASSTSVYEQYF,TRBV28,TRBJ2-7,TRBD2,-
TGTGCCAGCTCGCAGACACAGGGCGACTCCTATGGCTACACCTTC,CASSQTQGDSYGYTF,TRBV18,TRBJ1-2,-,-
TGTGCCAGCAGCTTACAGGGAAACACTGAAGCTTTCTTT,CASSLQGNTEAFF,TRBV7-9,TRBJ1-1,-,once
TGTGCCAGCAGTTTATATGTAGGCCCCAGGGGAAACATTCAGTACTTC,CASSLYVGPRGNIQYF,TRBV28,TRBJ2-4,-,once
TGTGCCAGCAGCTCCAGGACAGGGGGCGGAGAGACCCAGTACTTC,CASSSRTGGGETQYF,TRBV11-1,TRBJ2-5,TRBD1,-
TGTGCCAGCTCACCAGGACTCCAAGAGACCCAGTACTTC,CASSPGLQETQYF,TRBV18,TRBJ2-5,-,-
TGCAGCGTATCGGGACTAGCGGGAATCGGCGTCTACGAGCAGTACTTC,CSVSGLAGIGVYEQYF,TRBV29-1,TRBJ2-7,TRBD2,-
TGTGCCAGCAGTGAAATGGAAAACAGGGGGAACCCTGGCTACACCTTC,CASSEMENRGNPGYTF,TRBV6-1,TRBJ1-2,TRBD1,-
TGCGCCAGCAGCTTAGGACTAGCGTGGGGACTAACCTCCTACAATGAGCAGTTCTTC,CASSLGLAWGLTSYNEQFF,TRBV5-1,TRBJ2-1,TRBD2,-
TGTGCCAGCAGCTTAGCGCAGACAGGGGGGATGGGGACCCAGTACTTC,CASSLAQTGGMGTQYF,TRBV7-2,TRBJ2-5,TRBD1,once
TGTGCCAGCAGCTTGAGCCAATATGGCTACACCTTC,CASSLSQYGYTF,TRBV5-5,TRBJ1-2,-,-
TGCGCCAGCAGCTTCGGAGGGGGGGCTCGAGAGACCCAGTACTTC,CASSFGGGARETQYF,TRBV5-1,TRBJ2-5,-,-
TGCAGCGTTGATGGGTTGAGGGCAGCCCTTTACAATGAGCAGTTCTTC,CSVDGLRAALYNEQFF,TRBV29-1,TRBJ2-1,-,-
TGTGCCAGCAGTGACTCGACTAGCGGGGGGGCTACGCAGTATTTT,CASSDSTSGGATQYF,TRBV6-4,TRBJ2-3,TRBD2,-
TGTGCCAGTAGTACAGGTTCTTATAGCAATCAGCCCCAGCATTTT,CASSTGSYSNQPQHF,TRBV19,TRBJ1-5,-,-
TGTGCCAGCAGTAAAACCGGGACTAGCGGCTTCACAGATACGCAGTATTTT,CASSKTGTSGFTDTQYF,TRBV7-6,TRBJ2-3,TRBD2,-
TGTGCCAGCGGAAACAGGGGGAGTCCATCATCTGCTTTCTTT,CASGNRGSPSSAFF,TRBV6-1,TRBJ1-1,TRBD1,-
TGTGCCAGCAGCTTAGCGGTGACAGGGGGCTACGAGCAGTACTTC,CASSLAVTGGYEQYF,TRBV7-9,TRBJ2-7,TRBD1,once
TGTGCCTGGAGTCCTATCTCGACAGGGTGGAATGAAAAACTGTTTTTT,CAWSPISTGWNEKLFF,TRBV30,TRBJ1-4,TRBD1,-
TGTGCCAGCAGACAGGCTACAGGAGCCTCCTACGAGCAGTACTTC,CASRQATGASYEQYF,TRBV7-2,TRBJ2-7,-,-
TGCGCCTGGAGTGTACGCGGGCTAGGCTACGAGCAGTACTTC,CAWSVRGLGYEQYF,TRBV30,TRBJ2-7,-,-
TGTGCCAGCAGTTTATGGGACAGGCCCTACGAGCAGTACTTC,CASSLWDRPYEQYF,TRBV27,TRBJ2-7,TRBD1,-
TGTGCCACCAGAGGGGGGGAGGGCCCCTACGAGCAGTACTTC,CATRGGEGPYEQYF,TRBV28,TRBJ2-7,-,once
TGTGCCAGCAGCTTTGGCCCGGGTCCTTGGTGGCCCCAGCATTTT,CASSFGPGPWWPQHF,TRBV7-9,TRBJ1-5,-,-
TGTGCCAGCAGACCGACAGGGAGAGGGAAAGAGACCCAGTACTTC,CASRPTGRGKETQYF,TRBV28,TRBJ2-5,TRBD1,-
TGTGCCTGGAGTGCGCAGGGTGGCCAGCCCCAGCATTTT,CAWSAQGGQPQHF,TRBV30,TRBJ1-5,-,-
TGTGCCAGTAGGTTCGGTAGCGGAAATACGCAGTATTTT,CASRFGSGNTQYF,TRBV19,TRBJ2-3,-,few
TGTGCCATCAGTGGGCCCCCGCCGGGACAGGGCTCCTACAATGAGCAGTTCTTC,CAISGPPPGQGSYNEQFF,TRBV10-3,TRBJ2-1,TRBD1,few
TGTGCCAGCAGTAAGAGCGGGAGTATCCCCTACGAGCAGTACTTC,CASSKSGSIPYEQYF,TRBV6-5,TRBJ2-7,TRBD2,-
TGCAGTGCTAGTTCCTACGGGGAGCTGTTTTTT,CSASSYGELFF,TRBV20-1,TRBJ2-2,-,-
TGTGCCAGCAGCGCATCCGGGACAGTAAAATACAATGAGCAGTTCTTC,CASSASGTVKYNEQFF,TRBV13,TRBJ2-1,TRBD1,once
TGTGCCAGCAGTTCACTAGCGGCAAGCTCCTACAATGAGCAGTTCTTC,CASSSLAASSYNEQFF,TRBV6-5,TRBJ2-1,TRBD2,-
TGTGCCAGCAGGGAGGGTCCAGAGAACTATGGCTACACCTTC,CASREGPENYGYTF,TRBV2,TRBJ1-2,-,-
TGTGCCATCAGCCTGGCCCCCCCCAGCGGGAGCCGGGGCTACGAGCAGTACTTC,CAISLAPPSGSRGYEQYF,TRBV10-3,TRBJ2-7,TRBD2,-
TGTGCCAGCAGTGAAGCGGGGCACGGCACAGATACGCAGTATTTT,CASSEAGHGTDTQYF,TRBV6-1,TRBJ2-3,-,-
TGTGCCAGCAGCTATAGAGAGACCCAGTACTTC,CASSYRETQYF,TRBV11-2,TRBJ2-5,-,few
TGTGCCAGCAGTTTGGAACAGGGGGCCCGGGAGCAGTACTTC,CASSLEQGAREQYF,TRBV28,TRBJ2-7,TRBD1,once
TGCGCCAGCAGTGACCACAGGAACATACCCTGCGAGCAGTACTTC,CASSDHRNIPCEQYF,TRBV10-1,TRBJ2-7,-,-
TGTGCCAGCAGCATCGGGAGACCTAACTATGGCTACACCTTC,CASSIGRPNYGYTF,TRBV5-6,TRBJ1-2,-,-
TGTGCCAGCAGCCACCCCCCTAGCGGGGGAACAGATACGCAGTATTTT,CASSHPPSGGTDTQYF,TRBV4-2,TRBJ2-3,TRBD2,-
TGCGCCAGCAGCTTGGGGGGTTTAGCGGGGTCCTACGAGCAGTACTTC,CASSLGGLAGSYEQYF,TRBV5-1,TRBJ2-7,TRBD2,-
TGTGCTAGTGGTATGGACAGGGGGCCCGAGCAGTACTTC,CASGMDRGPEQYF,TRBV12-5,TRBJ2-7,TRBD1,-
TGTGCCAGCAGTGAGGGCTACTACGAGCAGTACTTC,CASSEGYYEQYF,TRBV6-1,TRBJ2-7,-,-
TGTGCCAGCAGCGTAGGGTCCCCTAGCGGGCACTCCTACGAGCAGTACTTC,CASSVGSPSGHSYEQYF,TRBV9,TRBJ2-7,TRBD2,-